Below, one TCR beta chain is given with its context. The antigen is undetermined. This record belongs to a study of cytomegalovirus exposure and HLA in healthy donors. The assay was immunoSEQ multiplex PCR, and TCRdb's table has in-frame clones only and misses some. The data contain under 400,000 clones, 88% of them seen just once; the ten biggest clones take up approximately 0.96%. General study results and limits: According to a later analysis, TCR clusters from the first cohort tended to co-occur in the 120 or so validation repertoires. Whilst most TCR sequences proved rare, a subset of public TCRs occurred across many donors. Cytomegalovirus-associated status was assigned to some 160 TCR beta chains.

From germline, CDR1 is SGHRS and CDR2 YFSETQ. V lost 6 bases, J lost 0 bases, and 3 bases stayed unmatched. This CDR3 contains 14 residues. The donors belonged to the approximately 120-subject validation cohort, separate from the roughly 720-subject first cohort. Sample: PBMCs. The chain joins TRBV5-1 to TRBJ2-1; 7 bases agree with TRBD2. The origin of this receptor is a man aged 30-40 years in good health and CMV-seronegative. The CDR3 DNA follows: TGCGCCAGCACAGCGGGGCGCTCCTACAATGAGCAGTTCTTC. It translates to CASTAGRSYNEQFF.